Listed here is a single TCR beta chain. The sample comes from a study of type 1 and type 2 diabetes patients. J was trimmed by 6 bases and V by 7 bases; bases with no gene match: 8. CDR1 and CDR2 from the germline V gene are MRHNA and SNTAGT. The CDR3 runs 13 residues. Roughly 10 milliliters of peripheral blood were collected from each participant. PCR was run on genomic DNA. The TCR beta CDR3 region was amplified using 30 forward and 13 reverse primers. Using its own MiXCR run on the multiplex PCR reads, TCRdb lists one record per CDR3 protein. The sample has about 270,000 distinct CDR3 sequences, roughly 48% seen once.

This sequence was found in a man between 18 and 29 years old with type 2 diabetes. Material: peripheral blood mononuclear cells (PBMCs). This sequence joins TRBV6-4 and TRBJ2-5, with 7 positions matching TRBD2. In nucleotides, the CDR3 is TGTGCCAGCACCCGAGGGGAGGGAAAGACCCAGTACTTC. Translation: CASTRGEGKTQYF.